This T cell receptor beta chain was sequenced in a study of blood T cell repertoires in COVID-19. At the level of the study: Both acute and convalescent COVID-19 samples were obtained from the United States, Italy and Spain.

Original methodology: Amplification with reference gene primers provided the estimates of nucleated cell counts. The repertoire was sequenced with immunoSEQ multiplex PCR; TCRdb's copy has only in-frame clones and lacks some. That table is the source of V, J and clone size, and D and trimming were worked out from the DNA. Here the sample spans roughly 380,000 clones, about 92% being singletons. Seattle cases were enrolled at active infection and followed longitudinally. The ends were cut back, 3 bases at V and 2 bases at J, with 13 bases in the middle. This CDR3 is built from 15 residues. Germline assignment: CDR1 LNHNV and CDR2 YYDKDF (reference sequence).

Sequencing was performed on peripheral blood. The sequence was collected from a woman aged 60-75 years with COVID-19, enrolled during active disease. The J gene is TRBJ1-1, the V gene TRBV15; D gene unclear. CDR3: CATSRSITVNTEAFF. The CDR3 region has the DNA TGTGCCACCAGCAGGTCCATTACGGTAAACACTGAAGCTTTCTTT.